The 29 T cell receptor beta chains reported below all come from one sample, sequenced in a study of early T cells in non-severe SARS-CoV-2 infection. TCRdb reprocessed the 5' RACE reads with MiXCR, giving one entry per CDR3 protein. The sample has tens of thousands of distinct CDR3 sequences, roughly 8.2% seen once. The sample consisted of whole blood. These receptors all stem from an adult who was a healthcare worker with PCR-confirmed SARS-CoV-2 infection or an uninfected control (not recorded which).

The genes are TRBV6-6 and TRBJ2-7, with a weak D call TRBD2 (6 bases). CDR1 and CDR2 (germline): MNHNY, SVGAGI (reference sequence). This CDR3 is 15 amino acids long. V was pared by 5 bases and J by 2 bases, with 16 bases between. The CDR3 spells CASSPRGPKAYEQYF. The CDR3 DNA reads TGTGCCAGCAGTCCGCGGGGACCGAAAGCCTACGAGCAGTACTTC.

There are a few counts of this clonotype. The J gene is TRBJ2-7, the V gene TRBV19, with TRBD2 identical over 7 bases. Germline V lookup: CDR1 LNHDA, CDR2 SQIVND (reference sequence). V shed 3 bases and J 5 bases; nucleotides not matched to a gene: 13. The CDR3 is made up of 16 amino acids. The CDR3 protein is CASSIMGGAGPNEQYF. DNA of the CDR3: TGTGCCAGTAGTATCATGGGGGGAGCGGGACCGAACGAGCAGTACTTC.

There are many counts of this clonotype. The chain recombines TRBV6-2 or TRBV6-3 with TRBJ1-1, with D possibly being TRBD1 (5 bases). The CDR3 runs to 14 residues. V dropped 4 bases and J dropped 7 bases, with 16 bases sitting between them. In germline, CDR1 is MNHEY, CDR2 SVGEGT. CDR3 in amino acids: CASSSRTPTFEAFF. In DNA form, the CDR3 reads TGTGCCAGCAGTTCAAGGACACCAACGTTTGAAGCTTTCTTT.

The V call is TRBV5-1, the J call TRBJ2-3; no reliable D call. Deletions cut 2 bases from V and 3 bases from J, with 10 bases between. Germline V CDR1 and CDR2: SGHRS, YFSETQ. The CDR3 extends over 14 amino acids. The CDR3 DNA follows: TGCGCCAGCAGCTTATCAATCGGGACAGATACGCAGTATTTT. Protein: CASSLSIGTDTQYF. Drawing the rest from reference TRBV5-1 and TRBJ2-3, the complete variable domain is KAGVTQTPRYLIKTRGQQVTLSCSPISGHRSVSWYQQTPGQGLQFLFEYFSETQRNKGNFPGRFSGRQFSNSRSEMNVSTLELGDSALYLCASSLSIGTDTQYFGPGTRLTVL.

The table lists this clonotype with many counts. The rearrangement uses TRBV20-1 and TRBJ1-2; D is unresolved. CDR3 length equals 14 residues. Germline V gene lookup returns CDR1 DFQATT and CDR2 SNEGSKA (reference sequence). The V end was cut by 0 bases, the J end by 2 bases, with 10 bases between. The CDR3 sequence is CSARDLTQNYGYTF. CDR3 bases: TGCAGTGCTAGAGACCTTACTCAAAACTATGGCTACACCTTC.

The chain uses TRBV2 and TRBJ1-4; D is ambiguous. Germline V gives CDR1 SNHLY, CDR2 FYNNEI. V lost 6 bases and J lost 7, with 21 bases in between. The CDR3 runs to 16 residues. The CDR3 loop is CASRKQPDIWGEKLFF. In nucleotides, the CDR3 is TGTGCCAGCAGAAAGCAACCCGACATTTGGGGTGAAAAACTGTTTTTT. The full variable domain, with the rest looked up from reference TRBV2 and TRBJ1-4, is EPEVTQTPSHQVTQMGQEVILRCVPISNHLYFYWYRQILGQKVEFLVSFYNNEISEKSEIFDDQFSVERPDGSNFTLKIRSTKLEDSAMYFCASRKQPDIWGEKLFFGSGTQLSVL.

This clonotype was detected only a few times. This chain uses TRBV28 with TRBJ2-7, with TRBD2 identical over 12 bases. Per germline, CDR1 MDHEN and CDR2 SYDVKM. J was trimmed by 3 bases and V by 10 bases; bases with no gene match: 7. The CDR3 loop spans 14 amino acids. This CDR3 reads CATCLAGGRYEQYF. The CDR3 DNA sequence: TGTGCCACCTGCCTAGCGGGGGGGCGCTACGAGCAGTACTTC.

The CDR3 nucleotides read TGTGCCAGCAGCACCGACAGGGCGGATCAGCCCCAGCATTTT. It yields the protein CASSTDRADQPQHF. This chain links TRBV12-3 or TRBV12-4 with TRBJ1-5; 7 bases agree with TRBD1. The CDR3 totals 14 residues. V lost 6 bases to trimming and J lost 5 bases; unmatched junction nucleotides: 7.

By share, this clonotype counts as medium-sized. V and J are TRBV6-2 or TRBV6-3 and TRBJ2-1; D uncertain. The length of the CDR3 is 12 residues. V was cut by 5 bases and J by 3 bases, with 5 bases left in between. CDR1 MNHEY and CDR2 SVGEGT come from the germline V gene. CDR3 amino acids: CASSTDYNEQFF. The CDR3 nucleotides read TGTGCCAGCAGTACGGACTACAATGAGCAGTTCTTC.

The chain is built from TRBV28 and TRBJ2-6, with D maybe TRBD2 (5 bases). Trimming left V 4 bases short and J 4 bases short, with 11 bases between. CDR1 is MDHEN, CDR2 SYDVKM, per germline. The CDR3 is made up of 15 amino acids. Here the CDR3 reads CASSSRGPGANVLTF. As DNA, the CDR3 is TGTGCCAGCAGTTCTCGAGGGCCGGGGGCCAACGTCCTGACTTTC.

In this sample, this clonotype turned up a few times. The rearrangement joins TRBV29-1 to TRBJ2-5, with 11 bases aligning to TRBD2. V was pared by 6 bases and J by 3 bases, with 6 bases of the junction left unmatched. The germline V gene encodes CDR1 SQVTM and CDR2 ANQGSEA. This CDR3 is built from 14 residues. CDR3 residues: CSVSRSGREETQYF. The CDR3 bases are TGCAGCGTATCCCGTAGCGGGAGGGAAGAGACCCAGTACTTC.

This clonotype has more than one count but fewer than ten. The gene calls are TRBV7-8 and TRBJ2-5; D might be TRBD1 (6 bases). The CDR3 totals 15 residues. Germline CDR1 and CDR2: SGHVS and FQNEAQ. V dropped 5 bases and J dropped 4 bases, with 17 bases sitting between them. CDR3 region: CASSLQGRVRETQYF. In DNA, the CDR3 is TGTGCCAGCAGCCTTCAGGGGCGCGTAAGAGAGACCCAGTACTTC.

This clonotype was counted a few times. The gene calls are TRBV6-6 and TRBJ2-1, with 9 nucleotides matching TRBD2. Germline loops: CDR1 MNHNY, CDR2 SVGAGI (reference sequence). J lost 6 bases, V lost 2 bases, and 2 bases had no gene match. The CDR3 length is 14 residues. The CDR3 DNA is TGTGCCAGCAGTTACCTAGCGGGGTTCAATGAGCAGTTCTTC. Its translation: CASSYLAGFNEQFF.

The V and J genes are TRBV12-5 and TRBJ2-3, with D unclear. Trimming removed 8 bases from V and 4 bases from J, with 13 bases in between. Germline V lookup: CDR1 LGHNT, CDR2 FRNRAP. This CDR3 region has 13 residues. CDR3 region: CASRASNPDTQYF. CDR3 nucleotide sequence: TGTGCTAGTAGGGCGAGTAACCCAGATACGCAGTATTTT.

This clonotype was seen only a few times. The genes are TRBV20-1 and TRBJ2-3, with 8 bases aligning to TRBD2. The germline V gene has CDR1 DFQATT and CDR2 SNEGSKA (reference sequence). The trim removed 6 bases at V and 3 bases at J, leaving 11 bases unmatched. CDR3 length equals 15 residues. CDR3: CSAGGVGSGTDTQYF. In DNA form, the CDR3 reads TGCAGTGCCGGGGGGGTGGGCAGTGGTACAGATACGCAGTATTTT.

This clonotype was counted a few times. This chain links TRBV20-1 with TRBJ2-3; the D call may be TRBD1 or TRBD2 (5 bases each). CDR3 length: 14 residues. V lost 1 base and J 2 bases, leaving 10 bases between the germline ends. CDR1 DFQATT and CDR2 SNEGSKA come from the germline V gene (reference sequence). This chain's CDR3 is CSARVGGDTDTQYF. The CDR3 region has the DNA TGCAGTGCTAGAGTTGGGGGTGACACAGATACGCAGTATTTT.

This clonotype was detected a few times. The DNA for the CDR3 is TGTGCCAGCAGTTTAGGTAGCGGGAGAGACAATGAGCAGTTCTTC. This encodes CASSLGSGRDNEQFF. The chain couples TRBV27 to TRBJ2-1; 9 bases are a match to TRBD2. V trimming: 2 bases; J trimming: 5 bases; junction bases outside the gene matches: 4. The CDR3 runs to 15 residues. Germline loops: CDR1 MNHEY, CDR2 SMNVEV (reference sequence).

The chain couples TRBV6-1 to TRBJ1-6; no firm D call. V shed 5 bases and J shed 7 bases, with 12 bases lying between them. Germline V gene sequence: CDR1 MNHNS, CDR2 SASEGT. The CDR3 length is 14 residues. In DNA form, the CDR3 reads TGTGCCAGCAGTTCCCCCGAGGGCAATTCACCCCTCCACTTT. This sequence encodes CASSSPEGNSPLHF.

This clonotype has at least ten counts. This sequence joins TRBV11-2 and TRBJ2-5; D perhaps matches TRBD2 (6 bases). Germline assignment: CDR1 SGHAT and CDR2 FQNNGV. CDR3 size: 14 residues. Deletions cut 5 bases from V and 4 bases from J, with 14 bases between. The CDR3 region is CASSRDSLAETQYF. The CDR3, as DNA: TGTGCCAGCAGCCGGGACTCTTTGGCAGAGACCCAGTACTTC.

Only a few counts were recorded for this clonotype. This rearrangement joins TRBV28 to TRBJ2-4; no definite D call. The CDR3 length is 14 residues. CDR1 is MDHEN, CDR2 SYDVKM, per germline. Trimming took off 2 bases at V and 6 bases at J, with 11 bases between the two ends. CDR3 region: CASSLLDGANIQYF. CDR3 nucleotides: TGTGCCAGCAGTTTACTGGACGGAGCAAACATTCAGTACTTC.

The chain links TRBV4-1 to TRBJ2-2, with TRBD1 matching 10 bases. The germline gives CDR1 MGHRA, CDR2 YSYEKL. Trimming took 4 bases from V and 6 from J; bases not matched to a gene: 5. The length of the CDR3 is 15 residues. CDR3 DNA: TGCGCCAGCAGCCTTTCTGGGACAGGGGCCGGGGAGCTGTTTTTT. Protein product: CASSLSGTGAGELFF.

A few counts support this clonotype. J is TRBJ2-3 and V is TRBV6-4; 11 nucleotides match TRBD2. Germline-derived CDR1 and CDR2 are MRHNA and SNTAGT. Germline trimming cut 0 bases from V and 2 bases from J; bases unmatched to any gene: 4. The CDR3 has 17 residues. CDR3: CASSDSTSGDPTDTQYF. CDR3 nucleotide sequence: TGTGCCAGCAGTGACTCGACTAGCGGGGACCCCACAGATACGCAGTATTTT.

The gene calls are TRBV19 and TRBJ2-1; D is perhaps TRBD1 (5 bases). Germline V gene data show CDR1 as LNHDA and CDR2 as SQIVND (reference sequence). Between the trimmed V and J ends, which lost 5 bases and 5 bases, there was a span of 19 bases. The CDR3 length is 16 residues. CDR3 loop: CASSRLGQPVHNEQFF. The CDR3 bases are TGTGCCAGTAGTCGACTGGGGCAGCCGGTCCACAATGAGCAGTTCTTC.

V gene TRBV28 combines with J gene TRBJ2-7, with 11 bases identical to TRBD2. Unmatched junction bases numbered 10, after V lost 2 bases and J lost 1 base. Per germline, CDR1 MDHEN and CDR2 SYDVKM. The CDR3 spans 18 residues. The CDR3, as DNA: TGTGCCAGCAGTTTAGCTACCGTGGGACTAGCGGTTTCCTACGAGCAGTACTTC. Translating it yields CASSLATVGLAVSYEQYF.

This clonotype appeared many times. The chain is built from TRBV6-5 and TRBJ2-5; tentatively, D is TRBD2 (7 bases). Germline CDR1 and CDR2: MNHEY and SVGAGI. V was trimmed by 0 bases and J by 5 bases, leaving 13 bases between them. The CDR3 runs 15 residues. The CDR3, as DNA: TGTGCCAGCAGTTACTCTGGCGGGGGCGGGGAGACCCAGTACTTC. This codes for CASSYSGGGGETQYF.

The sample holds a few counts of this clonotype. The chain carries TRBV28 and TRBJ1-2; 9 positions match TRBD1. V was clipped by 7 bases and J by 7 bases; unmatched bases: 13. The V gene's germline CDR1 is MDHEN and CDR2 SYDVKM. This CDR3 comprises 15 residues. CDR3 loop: CASKQGARKGFGYTF. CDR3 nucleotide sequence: TGTGCCAGCAAACAGGGGGCACGTAAGGGATTTGGCTACACCTTC.

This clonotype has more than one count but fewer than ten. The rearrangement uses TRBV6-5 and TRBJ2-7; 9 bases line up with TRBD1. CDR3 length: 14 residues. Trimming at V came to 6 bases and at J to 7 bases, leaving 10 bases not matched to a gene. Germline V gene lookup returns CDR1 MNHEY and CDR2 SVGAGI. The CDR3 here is CASSPGQGLREQYF. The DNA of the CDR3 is TGTGCCAGCAGCCCGGGACAGGGACTACGGGAGCAGTACTTC.

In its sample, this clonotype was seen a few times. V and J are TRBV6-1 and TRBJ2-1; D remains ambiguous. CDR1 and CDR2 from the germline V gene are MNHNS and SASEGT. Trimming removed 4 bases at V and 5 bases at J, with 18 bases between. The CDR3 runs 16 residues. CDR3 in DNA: TGTGCCAGCAGTGCCCGATCCTCTCGACGGAACAATGAGCAGTTCTTC. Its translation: CASSARSSRRNNEQFF.

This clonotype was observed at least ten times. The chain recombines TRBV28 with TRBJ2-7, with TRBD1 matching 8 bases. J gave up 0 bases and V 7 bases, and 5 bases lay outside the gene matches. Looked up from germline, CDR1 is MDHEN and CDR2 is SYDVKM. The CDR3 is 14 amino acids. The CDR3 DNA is TGTGCCAGCACGGGACAGGTGGCCTCCTACGAGCAGTACTTC. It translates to CASTGQVASYEQYF.